This T cell receptor (beta chain) came from a study of TIL therapy for anti-PD-1-resistant metastatic lung cancer. Study-level information: A few tumors were EGFR-mutant and two were ALK-rearranged. Tumors carried a median approximately 1.6 non-synonymous mutations per megabase.

This was the immunoSEQ v3 assay. Repertoires were generated with immunoSEQ multiplex PCR, while TCRdb's copy carries only in-frame clones and drops some. The sample holds 50,000 or so clones, 65% to 80% seen once. The CDR3 totals 15 residues. CDR1 and CDR2 from the germline V gene are SGHTA and FQGTGA. Trimming pared 4 bases from V and 6 bases from J, leaving 19 bases between. Stated time point: pre-treatment sample, taken before nivolumab and TIL therapy. Patients were adults with stage 4 NSCLC. The receptor comes from a woman aged 30-79 years with non-small cell lung cancer. Sequencing was performed on blood, taken at baseline. The rearrangement uses TRBV7-3 and TRBJ2-7; possible D gene TRBD2, 6 bases. The CDR3 coding sequence is TGTGCCAGCAGCTCCACGCGGGGATATGGATCCGAGCAGTACTTC. It codes for CASSSTRGYGSEQYF. Together with reference TRBV7-3 and TRBJ2-7, the CDR3 gives the full variable domain: GAGVSQTPSNKVTEKGKYVELRCDPISGHTALYWYRQSLGQGPEFLIYFQGTGAADDSGLPNDRFFAVRPEGSVSTLKIQRTERGDSAVYLCASSSTRGYGSEQYFGPGTRLTVT.